This T cell receptor beta chain emerged from a study of T cells after posttransplantation cyclophosphamide. General study results and limits: Recipient CMV seropositivity and CMV reactivation strongly tracked TRB clonality.

Sequencing was performed with immunoSEQ multiplex PCR; in TCRdb, only in-frame clones are kept and a portion is missing. The sample includes tens of thousands of clones, 86% of them seen just once. In germline, CDR1 is ENHRY, CDR2 SYGVKD. The CDR3 spans 16 residues. V trimming: 3 bases; J trimming: 7 bases; junction bases outside the gene matches: 11. Of note for this clone: Its antigen is still unknown.

Sequenced: PBMCs. The TCR comes from a man aged 25 to 45 with a blood cancer, CMV-positive, and with a related stem cell donor. The rearrangement links TRBV10-3 to TRBJ2-2; 7 bases line up with TRBD1. The CDR3 is CAISDPARGFDGELFF. CDR3 sequence (DNA): TGTGCCATCAGTGACCCGGCCAGGGGGTTCGACGGGGAGCTGTTTTTT.